This T cell receptor beta chain emerged from a study of CD8 T cells in ankylosing spondylitis. Study-wide results and caveats: Disease-linked clones reportedly showed significant enrichment in matched ankylosing spondylitis synovial fluid. A TCR beta motif made of several highly homologous variants seemed typical of ankylosing spondylitis blood. Existing reports had already noted some motif variants in reactive arthritis synovial fluid and blood. Disease-associated clonotypes exhibited CD8+ identity and were relatively infrequent in peripheral blood.

MiXCR, run by TCRdb on the 5' RACE reads, gives a single entry per CDR3 protein. Seen here are 300,000 to 400,000 distinct CDR3 sequences, 14% to 15% observed once, and the top ten hold 1.1%. V dropped 1 base and J dropped 5 bases, with 12 bases sitting between them. CDR3 size: 15 residues. From germline, CDR1 is SEHNR and CDR2 FQNEAQ (reference sequence). In regard to this clonotype: Antigen specificity is unknown.

The genes are TRBV7-9 and TRBJ2-1; D is uncertain. Sequencing input: blood, either unsorted or a sorted T cell fraction (not recorded which). The receptor was derived from a male donor with ankylosing spondylitis or in good health (not recorded which). The CDR3 DNA reads TGTGCCAGCAGCTTAGATCAAACTTCACACAATGAGCAGTTCTTC. The encoded protein is CASSLDQTSHNEQFF. Filled out from reference TRBV7-9 and TRBJ2-1, the complete variable domain reads DTGVSQNPRHKITKRGQNVTFRCDPISEHNRLYWYRQTLGQGPEFLTYFQNEAQLEKSRLLSDRFSAERPKGSFSTLEIQRTEQGDSAMYLCASSLDQTSHNEQFFGPGTRLTVL.